This T cell receptor (beta chain) derives from a study of Ad26.COV2.S vaccination and SARS-CoV-2 variants. The CDR3 loop spans 13 amino acids. J gave up 6 bases and V 6 bases, and 6 bases lay outside the gene matches. Germline CDR1 and CDR2: LNHNV and YYDKDF (reference sequence). The protocol was immunoSEQ multiplex PCR, while the TCRdb copy is restricted to in-frame clones and leaves out a portion. The sample comprises 300,000 to 350,000 clones, around 85% of which are singletons, and approximately 2.1% rests with the top ten. Treatment indicated: roughly 20 received Ad26.COV2.S at low or high dose, single or two shots; about 5 received placebo; per-sample allocation not given. Sampling took place 63 days after the first vaccine or placebo injection.

This chain links TRBV15 with TRBJ2-3; 7 nucleotides match TRBD2. This sample comprised peripheral blood, obtained in a trial of Ad26.COV2.S vaccine versus placebo. This TCR was recovered from a person aged 18-60 years who received the Ad26.COV2.S COVID-19 vaccine or a placebo. In nucleotides, the CDR3 is TGTGCCACCAGGGAAGCGGGGAGGGATACGCAGTATTTT. Protein sequence: CATREAGRDTQYF.